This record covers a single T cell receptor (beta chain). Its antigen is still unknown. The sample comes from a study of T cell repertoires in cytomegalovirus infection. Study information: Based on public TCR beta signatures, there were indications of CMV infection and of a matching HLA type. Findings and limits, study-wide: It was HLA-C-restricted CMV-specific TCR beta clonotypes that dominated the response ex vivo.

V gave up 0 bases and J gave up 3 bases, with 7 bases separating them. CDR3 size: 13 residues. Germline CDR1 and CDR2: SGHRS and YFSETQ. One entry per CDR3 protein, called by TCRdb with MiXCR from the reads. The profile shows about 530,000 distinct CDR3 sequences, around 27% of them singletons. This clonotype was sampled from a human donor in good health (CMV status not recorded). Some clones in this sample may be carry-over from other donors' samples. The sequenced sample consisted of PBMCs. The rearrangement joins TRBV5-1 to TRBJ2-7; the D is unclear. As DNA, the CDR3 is TGCGCCAGCAGCTTGGGACGGATCTACGAGCAGTACTTC. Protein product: CASSLGRIYEQYF. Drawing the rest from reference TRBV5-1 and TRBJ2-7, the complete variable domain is KAGVTQTPRYLIKTRGQQVTLSCSPISGHRSVSWYQQTPGQGLQFLFEYFSETQRNKGNFPGRFSGRQFSNSRSEMNVSTLELGDSALYLCASSLGRIYEQYFGPGTRLTVT.